These T cell receptor beta chains were read from a single sample in a study of cytomegalovirus exposure and HLA in healthy donors. Repertoires were generated with immunoSEQ multiplex PCR, while TCRdb's copy carries only in-frame clones and drops some. The repertoire holds some 90,000 clones, with around 85% as singletons. Source material: PBMCs. These receptors all stem from a woman aged 25 to 39 in good health and CMV-seronegative. Both conserved end residues are part of each CDR3. The D gene is left open where the match is weak. Clone size, where shown, is once, few, many, or a class for clones that have expanded.

NA,NA,TRBV7-8,TRBJ1-2,TGTGCCAGCAGCAGTCCGGGAGGGCGCGGCTACACCTTC,CASSSPGGRGYTF
once,TRBD1,TRBV19,TRBJ1-5,TGTGCCAGTAGTATAAGACAGGGCCTTTCGGGCAATCAGCCCCAGCATTTT,CASSIRQGLSGNQPQHF
NA,NA,TRBV5-1,TRBJ2-1,TGCGCCAGCAGCTTGGGGCAGGGTCGGATCAATGAGCAGTTCTTC,CASSLGQGRINEQFF
NA,TRBD2,TRBV5-4,TRBJ2-3,TGTGCCAGCAGCTTGGCTCGGCGGGGGGCAGATACGCAGTATTTT,CASSLARRGADTQYF
NA,TRBD2,TRBV7-8,TRBJ2-1,TGTGCCAGCAGCCAAAGGACTAGCGGGAGTTCCTACAATGAGCAGTTCTTC,CASSQRTSGSSYNEQFF
once,NA,TRBV23-1,TRBJ2-5,TGCGCCAGCAGTCAATTTCTGGCGGATGAGAAGACCCAGTACTTC,CASSQFLADEKTQYF
NA,NA,TRBV4-3,TRBJ2-1,TGCGCCAGCAGCCATTCCAGGGGGGATGAGCAGTTCTTC,CASSHSRGDEQFF
NA,NA,TRBV2,TRBJ1-4,TGTGCCTCCGACCGGGGGGCGCTGCGGGAAAAACTGTTTTTT,CASDRGALREKLFF
NA,NA,TRBV7-2,TRBJ1-2,TGTGCCAGCAGCTTCGATTTAGGGAGCTATGGCTACACCTTC,CASSFDLGSYGYTF
NA,NA,TRBV2,TRBJ1-2,TGTGCCAGCGGGGGGAGCCAGGGAAGCTATGGCTACACCTTC,CASGGSQGSYGYTF
NA,TRBD2,TRBV27,TRBJ2-7,TGTGCCAGCAGTTTATACTCGGGGGGGGGCTATAACGAGCAGTACTTC,CASSLYSGGGYNEQYF
NA,NA,TRBV5-6,TRBJ1-4,TGTGCCAGCAGCCCCCGACCGGGGGTTCGGGCAACTAATGAAAAACTGTTTTTT,CASSPRPGVRATNEKLFF
once,NA,TRBV19,TRBJ1-5,TGTGCCAGTAGTATCTTGTCGGAGGAGCCCCAGCATTTT,CASSILSEEPQHF
NA,NA,TRBV13,TRBJ2-7,TGTGCCAGCAGCTTATACCAGGGGGGATACGAGCAGTACTTC,CASSLYQGGYEQYF
NA,TRBD1,TRBV10-3,TRBJ2-5,TGTGCCATCCGGGACAGGGAGATCATAGAGACCCAGTACTTC,CAIRDREIIETQYF
NA,TRBD1,TRBV5-1,TRBJ2-3,TGCGCCAGCAGCTTGCAAACCGTGACAGGGGCAAGGAACACAGATACGCAGTATTTT,CASSLQTVTGARNTDTQYF
NA,NA,TRBV10-3,TRBJ2-7,TGTGCCATCAGAACAGGTTCCTACGAGCAGTACTTC,CAIRTGSYEQYF
NA,TRBD2,TRBV7-9,TRBJ2-3,TGTGCCAGCAGCCCGGGCGGGACTAGCCTAGGAGATACGCAGTATTTT,CASSPGGTSLGDTQYF
NA,NA,TRBV18,TRBJ2-7,TGTGCCAGCTCAAGACAGGTCTCCTCCACCAGGGCGAGTTACGAGCAGTACTTC,CASSRQVSSTRASYEQYF
NA,TRBD1,TRBV6-5,TRBJ1-2,TGTGCCAGCAGTTTTATACCGGGACAGCCTTCGGGCTACACCTTC,CASSFIPGQPSGYTF
NA,NA,TRBV5-1,TRBJ2-2,TGCGCCAGCAGCTTGATTGCAGGTAGAACCGGGGAGCTGTTTTTT,CASSLIAGRTGELFF
NA,TRBD1,TRBV13,TRBJ2-4,TGTGCCAGCAGCTTAGGCCTAAACAGGGGAGCCAAAAACATTCAGTACTTC,CASSLGLNRGAKNIQYF
NA,NA,TRBV19,TRBJ2-2,TGTGCCAGTAGTATTCGGAGGGTTGGCGCATGGAACACCGGGGAGCTGTTTTTT,CASSIRRVGAWNTGELFF
NA,TRBD1,TRBV7-2,TRBJ1-5,TGTGCCAGCAGAGCCGACAGGGATCGCAATCAGCCCCAGCATTTT,CASRADRDRNQPQHF
NA,NA,TRBV18,TRBJ1-1,TGTGCCAGCTCACCATCGGTGGGGGCCACTGAAGCTTTCTTT,CASSPSVGATEAFF
NA,NA,TRBV4-1,TRBJ2-2,TGCGCCAGCAGCCAACCGGGGAGGGGGACCGGGGAGCTGTTTTTT,CASSQPGRGTGELFF
NA,TRBD1,TRBV19,TRBJ2-2,TGTGCCAGTAGTAGCGACAGGGGCAGGACCGGGGAGCTGTTTTTT,CASSSDRGRTGELFF
NA,TRBD1,TRBV5-1,TRBJ2-7,TGCGCCAGCAGCTGGGCGGACAGGGGTTACGAGCAGTACTTC,CASSWADRGYEQYF
NA,TRBD1,TRBV6-6,TRBJ2-1,TGTGCCAGCAGCCCAGGACAGGGAGAGTTCTTC,CASSPGQGEFF
NA,NA,TRBV11-2,TRBJ2-5,TGTGCCAGCAGCTTGGGGGGTTTGGAGACCCAGTACTTC,CASSLGGLETQYF
NA,NA,TRBV11-2,TRBJ2-1,TGTGCCAGCAGCCACCGGAAAAAGACTGGCAGCTCCTACAATGAGCAGTTCTTC,CASSHRKKTGSSYNEQFF
NA,TRBD2,TRBV9,TRBJ2-3,TGTGCCAGCAGCGTGTCTAGCGGGAGCGTTGGCGCAGATACGCAGTATTTT,CASSVSSGSVGADTQYF
NA,TRBD1,TRBV4-2,TRBJ2-1,TGTGCCAGCACCCCCGGGACAGGGGGCTGGGAGCAGTTCTTC,CASTPGTGGWEQFF
once,NA,TRBV5-1,TRBJ1-1,TGCGCCAGCAGCCACCCATCAGGCACTGAAGCTTTCTTT,CASSHPSGTEAFF
NA,TRBD1,TRBV25-1,TRBJ1-2,TGTGCCAGCGAAGCCGGACAGGCCGATGGCTACACCTTC,CASEAGQADGYTF
once,TRBD2,TRBV10-1,TRBJ2-5,TGCGCCAGCAGTGGGGGGACTAGCGGGGCCGAAGAGACCCAGTACTTC,CASSGGTSGAEETQYF
NA,NA,TRBV9,TRBJ2-3,TGTGCCAGCAGCGTATTTAGCAGTAGGACAGATACGCAGTATTTT,CASSVFSSRTDTQYF
NA,NA,TRBV18,TRBJ2-3,TGTGCCAGCTCACCATCCCGTAGCACAGATACGCAGTATTTT,CASSPSRSTDTQYF
NA,NA,TRBV6-6,TRBJ1-2,TGTGCCAGCAGCGCCGGCAGGGGTCGGGCTAACTATGGCTACACCTTC,CASSAGRGRANYGYTF
NA,TRBD2,TRBV7-9,TRBJ2-7,TGTGCCAGCAGCTGGGTAGTAGCGGGCGCGTTGTACGAGCAGTACTTC,CASSWVVAGALYEQYF
NA,TRBD1,TRBV29-1,TRBJ2-1,TGCAGCGCCGAAGGGGGCCTGAGCTCCTACAATGAGCAGTTCTTC,CSAEGGLSSYNEQFF
NA,TRBD1,TRBV5-1,TRBJ2-1,TGCGCCAGCAGCTTAAATCCCGGGACAGGGCAAAACAATGAGCAGTTCTTC,CASSLNPGTGQNNEQFF
NA,NA,TRBV7-9,TRBJ1-6,TGTGCCAGCAGCTCTATAGACGGACAGAATAATTCACCCCTCCACTTT,CASSSIDGQNNSPLHF
once,TRBD1,TRBV5-1,TRBJ1-6,TGCGCCAGCAGCCGCCACTCCGGGACAGCAAATTCACCCCTCCACTTT,CASSRHSGTANSPLHF
NA,TRBD2,TRBV5-6,TRBJ2-1,TGTGCCAGCAGCTCGCGGGGGGCCTTGGGACCGAGCTCCTACAATGAGCAGTTCTTC,CASSSRGALGPSSYNEQFF
NA,NA,TRBV27,TRBJ2-1,TGTGCCAGCAGTTTATCGAGGGATCGGGGGACCCATGAGCAGTTCTTC,CASSLSRDRGTHEQFF
NA,TRBD1,TRBV10-3,TRBJ2-7,TGTGCCATCAGTGAGTCAACAGGGGGCGCTTCCGAGCAGTACTTC,CAISESTGGASEQYF
NA,NA,TRBV7-2,TRBJ2-3,TGTGCCAGCAGCTCAGAAGCGGGCACAGATACGCAGTATTTT,CASSSEAGTDTQYF
NA,NA,TRBV15,TRBJ2-5,TGTGCCACCAGCAGAGGCGGGGACGCAGAAGAGACCCAGTACTTC,CATSRGGDAEETQYF
NA,NA,TRBV10-3,TRBJ2-7,TGTGCCATCAGTGGGGCCGTCTCGGACGAGCAGTACTTC,CAISGAVSDEQYF
NA,NA,TRBV7-8,TRBJ1-5,TGTGCCAGCAGCTTAAACAGGGGCAATCAGCCCCAGCATTTT,CASSLNRGNQPQHF
once,NA,TRBV19,TRBJ1-5,TGTGCCAGTAGTATCAGAGTTAACAGGCCAACGCAGCCCCAGCATTTT,CASSIRVNRPTQPQHF
NA,NA,TRBV2,TRBJ2-1,TGTGCCAGCACACTCGGGAGTTACAATGAGCAGTTCTTC,CASTLGSYNEQFF
NA,TRBD2,TRBV7-3,TRBJ2-1,TGTGCCAGCAGCTTAGGTTGGGCTAGCGGTTTCAATGAGCAGTTCTTC,CASSLGWASGFNEQFF
once,TRBD1,TRBV4-2,TRBJ1-6,TGTGCCAGCGGGCCAGACCCGGGACAGCTCGCCCTCCACTTT,CASGPDPGQLALHF
NA,NA,TRBV5-1,TRBJ2-1,TGCGCCAGCAGCTTGGACCTCAACAGGTACAATGAGCAGTTCTTC,CASSLDLNRYNEQFF
NA,TRBD2,TRBV7-2,TRBJ2-7,TGTGCCAGCAGCTTGGGAGGGAGGGCCTCCTACGAGCAGTACTTC,CASSLGGRASYEQYF
NA,NA,TRBV7-2,TRBJ1-1,TGTGCCAGCAGCTTAGTGGGGGCGGGCAGGACGACTGAAGCTTTCTTT,CASSLVGAGRTTEAFF
NA,NA,TRBV7-3,TRBJ1-1,TGTGCCAGCAGCCTAGGGGGTAGCAGGGACACTGAAGCTTTCTTT,CASSLGGSRDTEAFF